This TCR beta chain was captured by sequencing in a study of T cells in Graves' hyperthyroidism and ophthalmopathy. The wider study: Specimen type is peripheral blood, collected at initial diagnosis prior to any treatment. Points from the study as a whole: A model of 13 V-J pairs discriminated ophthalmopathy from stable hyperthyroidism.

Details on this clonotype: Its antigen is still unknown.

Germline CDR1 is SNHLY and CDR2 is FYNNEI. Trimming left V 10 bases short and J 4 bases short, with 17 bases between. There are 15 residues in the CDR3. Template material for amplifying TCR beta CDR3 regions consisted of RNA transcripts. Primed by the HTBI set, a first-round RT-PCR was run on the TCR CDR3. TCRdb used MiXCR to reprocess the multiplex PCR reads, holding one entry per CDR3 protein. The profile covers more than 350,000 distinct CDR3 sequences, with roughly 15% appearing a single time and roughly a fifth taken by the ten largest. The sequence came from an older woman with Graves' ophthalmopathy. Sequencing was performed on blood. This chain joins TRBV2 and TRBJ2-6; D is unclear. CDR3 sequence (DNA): TGTGCCACCTTCCCGTCCGGGCCCGGGGCCAACGTCCTGACTTTC. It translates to CATFPSGPGANVLTF.